The 13 T cell receptor beta chains given below trace back to one sample, sequenced in a study of beta chain features in type 1 diabetes. The study's findings and limits: People with Type 1 diabetes carried modestly yet significantly shorter TCRB CDR3s in all four CD4+ subsets.

Since all of the isolated RNA was reverse transcribed, expressed TCRB transcripts were what got sequenced. Clones were sequenced by immunoSEQ multiplex PCR, and TCRdb holds only the in-frame ones, with some missing. The sample yields under 300,000 clones, just over 20% seen once. Antigens for these TCRs are unknown. Source material: naive CD4+ T cells from blood. The receptors shown here come from a woman in her 40s with type 1 diabetes.

This clone occurred once. The identical CDR3 is also encoded by other nucleotide sequences in the sample. The chain uses TRBV20-1 and TRBJ2-5; tentative D call: TRBD1 (6 bases). The CDR3 has 11 amino acids. Trimming removed 3 bases from V and 5 bases from J, with 7 bases in between. Per germline, CDR1 DFQATT and CDR2 SNEGSKA (reference sequence). The CDR3 reads CSARTGETQYF. Here the CDR3 DNA reads TGCAGTGCTAGGACAGGCGAGACCCAGTACTTC.

This clone has only a few counts. This chain joins TRBV29-1 and TRBJ2-7; 9 nucleotides match TRBD2. The junction had 6 bases not matched to a gene; V was cut back by 1 base and J by 5 bases. The germline V gene encodes CDR1 SQVTM and CDR2 ANQGSEA. The CDR3 covers 14 residues. This CDR3 reads CSVEVRGRGDEQYF. As DNA, the CDR3 is TGCAGCGTTGAAGTGCGCGGGAGGGGGGACGAGCAGTACTTC.

The rearrangement uses TRBV4-3 and TRBJ1-6, with D maybe TRBD1 (5 bases). V was shortened by 0 bases and J by 13 bases, with 13 bases between the two germline ends. Germline V gene lookup returns CDR1 LGHNA and CDR2 YSLEER. The CDR3 has 14 residues. CDR3 nucleotide sequence: TGCGCCAGCAGCCAAGAAAGGGGTCTCGGGCCCCTCCACTTT. It yields the protein CASSQERGLGPLHF.

This clone was observed a few times. This chain links TRBV9 with TRBJ1-1, with D possibly matching TRBD1 (6 bases). The CDR3 totals 13 residues. Per germline, CDR1 SGDLS and CDR2 YYNGEE. Trimming cost V 2 bases and J 3 bases, with 8 bases left between them. CDR3 DNA: TGTGCCAGCAGCGTGAGACAGGACACTGAAGCTTTCTTT. Protein: CASSVRQDTEAFF.

Only a few counts were recorded for this clone. This chain connects TRBV4-3 to TRBJ2-2; TRBD1 agrees at 10 bases. J was trimmed by 0 bases and V by 3 bases; bases with no gene match: 1. The CDR3 has 16 residues. CDR1 is LGHNA and CDR2 is YSLEER in the germline V gene. CDR3 amino acids: CASSHGQGANTGELFF. CDR3 nucleotide sequence: TGCGCCAGCAGCCACGGACAGGGGGCGAACACCGGGGAGCTGTTTTTT.

The rearrangement joins TRBV30 to TRBJ2-1; 11 positions match TRBD2. Germline V CDR1 and CDR2: GTSNPN, SVGIG (reference sequence). With 4 bases clipped from V and 9 bases from J, the junction kept 11 bases outside the gene matches. The CDR3 has 15 residues. Written as DNA, the CDR3 is TGTGCCTGGACTCTACTAGCGGGAGACGTCGGTGAGCAGTTCTTC. This encodes CAWTLLAGDVGEQFF.

This sequence joins TRBV7-2 and TRBJ2-7; D unclear. The CDR3 totals 15 residues. The germline CDR1 and CDR2 sequences are SGHTA and FQGNSA. With 5 bases removed from V and 0 bases from J, the gap between germline ends came to 14 bases. The CDR3 DNA follows: TGTGCCAGCAGCACGAGAGGCCCCTCCTCCTACGAGCAGTACTTC. Protein product: CASSTRGPSSYEQYF.

This sequence joins TRBV18 and TRBJ2-3; 8 bases match TRBD2. V shed 2 bases and J 3 bases; nucleotides not matched to a gene: 4. This CDR3 spans 15 amino acids. Germline V gene data show CDR1 as KGHSH and CDR2 as LQKENI. This chain's CDR3 is CASSPYGGGTDTQYF. The CDR3 coding sequence is TGTGCCAGCTCACCATACGGCGGGGGGACAGATACGCAGTATTTT.

CDR3 in amino acids: CASSLVQGTNYGYTF. The CDR3 DNA is TGTGCCAGCAGTTTAGTCCAGGGGACTAACTATGGCTACACCTTC. The chain has TRBV28 and TRBJ1-2; possibly TRBD1 for D (6 bases). V lost 2 bases and J 0 bases, leaving 10 bases between the germline ends. The CDR3 extends over 15 amino acids. Germline lookup yields CDR1 MDHEN and CDR2 SYDVKM.

The gene calls are TRBV7-9 and TRBJ1-4; D perhaps matches TRBD1 (5 bases). The CDR3 consists of 14 residues. V lost 9 bases, J lost 0 bases, and 11 bases lay in between. Germline CDR1 reads SEHNR; CDR2 reads FQNEAQ (reference sequence). Written as DNA, the CDR3 is TGTGCCAGTCGGGGGTCAGCAACTAATGAAAAACTGTTTTTT. Translating it yields CASRGSATNEKLFF.

V usage is TRBV6-5 and J usage is TRBJ2-5, with 13 bases that match TRBD2. V lost 4 bases to trimming and J lost 4 bases; unmatched junction nucleotides: 6. In germline, CDR1 is MNHEY, CDR2 SVGAGI. The CDR3 is 16 amino acids. The CDR3: CASSSGLAGVGETQYF. Written as DNA, the CDR3 is TGTGCCAGCAGTTCCGGACTAGCGGGAGTCGGAGAGACCCAGTACTTC.

This clone was observed a handful of times. The rearrangement links TRBV25-1 to TRBJ1-1; TRBD1 agrees at 9 bases. From germline, CDR1 is MGHDK and CDR2 SYGVNS. The CDR3 consists of 14 residues. Germline trimming cut 3 bases from V and 5 bases from J; bases unmatched to any gene: 4. In DNA form, the CDR3 reads TGTGCCAGCAGTGATACAGGGGGCCGGACTGAAGCTTTCTTT. It specifies CASSDTGGRTEAFF.

The V and J genes are TRBV7-3 and TRBJ2-5; 7 bases match TRBD1. This CDR3 contains 14 residues. J gave up 5 bases and V 0 bases, and 3 bases lay outside the gene matches. From germline, CDR1 is SGHTA and CDR2 FQGTGA. The CDR3 region is CASSLTGTVETQYF. The CDR3 DNA reads TGTGCCAGCAGCTTAACAGGGACAGTGGAGACCCAGTACTTC.